One sample yielded the 25 T cell receptor beta chains listed below, sequenced in a study of molecular identifiers for immune sequencing clone quantification. One entry per CDR3 protein results from TCRdb running MiXCR on the PCR reads. The profile covers about 510,000 distinct CDR3 sequences, with around 21% appearing a single time and roughly 0.81% taken by the ten largest. Sample: naive CD8+ T cells from blood, with Jurkat cell RNA spiked in. Described subset: FACS-sorted CD8+CD4-CCR7+CD45RA+ naive T cells. The receptors come from a human donor in good health. Some libraries in this study had Jurkat cell RNA spiked in.

Many counts were recorded for this clonotype. The rearrangement joins TRBV27 to TRBJ2-7; the D gene is possibly TRBD1 (5 bases). V lost 2 bases and J 2 bases, leaving 13 bases between the germline ends. Per germline, CDR1 MNHEY and CDR2 SMNVEV (reference sequence). This CDR3 spans 15 amino acids. CDR3 protein: CASSLVTGGPYEQYF. In nucleotides, the CDR3 is TGTGCCAGCAGTTTAGTTACAGGCGGCCCCTACGAGCAGTACTTC.

Turning to this clonotype: The junction departs from germline at one end; a sequencing error may be responsible. V is TRBV7-9 and J is TRBJ1-5, with 7 positions matching TRBD1. The CDR3 contains 15 residues. Looked up from germline, CDR1 is SEHNR and CDR2 is FQNEAQ (reference sequence). The CDR3 DNA is TGTGCCAGCAGCCCCGAGGGGGCCGGCAATCAGCCCCGGCATTTT. Its protein product is CASSPEGAGNQPRHF.

The chain joins TRBV3-1 to TRBJ2-5; possibly TRBD1 for D (7 bases). The ends were cut back, 1 base at V and 2 bases at J, with 14 bases in the middle. Per the germline V gene, CDR1 is LGHDT and CDR2 is YNNKEL (reference sequence). This CDR3 contains 16 residues. The CDR3 DNA sequence: TGTGCCAGCAGCCAAGTAGGGGCAGGGGGGCAAGAGACCCAGTACTTC. As protein: CASSQVGAGGQETQYF.

This clonotype showed up just a few times. The chain combines TRBV4-3 with TRBJ2-7; no firm D call. V lost 0 bases, J lost 2 bases, and 5 bases lay in between. The germline V gene encodes CDR1 LGHNA and CDR2 YSLEER. The CDR3 loop spans 13 amino acids. The CDR3 reads CASSQEFPYEQYF. DNA for the CDR3: TGCGCCAGCAGCCAAGAGTTCCCCTACGAGCAGTACTTC.

Concerning this clonotype itself: The junction differs from germline at one of its ends, possibly a read error. The chain employs TRBV7-9 and TRBJ2-7; 10 bases line up with TRBD2. CDR1 is SEHNR and CDR2 is FQNEAQ in the germline V gene (reference sequence). The CDR3 extends over 15 amino acids. CDR3 DNA: TGTGCCGGCAGCTTAGGGCTAGCGGGAGATGTCGAGCAGTACTTC. Encoded protein: CAGSLGLAGDVEQYF.

The CDR3 DNA sequence: TGTGCCAGCAGCTTGGCCAGCGGGGGGCGGTACAATGAGCAGTTCTTC. It codes for CASSLASGGRYNEQFF. The V and J genes are TRBV5-6 and TRBJ2-1, with 9 bases that match TRBD2. V was clipped by 0 bases and J by 4 bases; unmatched bases: 5. Germline V gene data show CDR1 as SGHDT and CDR2 as YYEEEE. CDR3 length: 16 amino acids.

This rearrangement joins TRBV30 to TRBJ1-1; maybe TRBD1 (5 bases). Per the germline V gene, CDR1 is GTSNPN and CDR2 is SVGIG (reference sequence). The V and J ends lost 7 bases and 1 base respectively, with 13 bases between them. This CDR3 has 13 amino acids. The CDR3 region is CAFQGAANTEAFF. Here the CDR3 DNA reads TGTGCCTTCCAAGGGGCGGCGAACACTGAAGCTTTCTTT.

This clonotype was observed at least ten times. This rearrangement joins TRBV6-4 to TRBJ2-3, with a weak D call TRBD1 (6 bases). CDR3 length: 14 residues. V dropped 5 bases and J dropped 4 bases, with 13 bases sitting between them. CDR1 is MRHNA, CDR2 SNTAGT, per germline. The CDR3 reads CASSRQALADTQYF. The CDR3 bases are TGTGCCAGCAGTCGACAGGCATTAGCAGATACGCAGTATTTT.

This clonotype occurred many times. The chain has TRBV2 and TRBJ1-2; 7 bases fit TRBD1. Trimming took 0 bases from V and 3 from J; bases not matched to a gene: 16. CDR3 length: 19 amino acids. The germline V gene has CDR1 SNHLY and CDR2 FYNNEI. The CDR3 region is CASSEALKTGKRRDYGYTF. The CDR3 region has the DNA TGTGCCAGCAGTGAAGCGCTTAAGACAGGGAAAAGACGAGACTATGGCTACACCTTC.

This sequence joins TRBV7-9 and TRBJ2-2; tentatively, D is TRBD2 (5 bases). This CDR3 has 12 residues. In germline, CDR1 is SEHNR, CDR2 FQNEAQ (reference sequence). CDR3 sequence (DNA): TGTGGGGTGGACTCTATCGCCGGGGAGCTGTTTTTT. Translating it yields CGVDSIAGELFF.

CDR3 nucleotide sequence: TGTGCCAGCAGTTACTGGTTGTTGGACGAGCAGTACTTC. Protein product: CASSYWLLDEQYF. The chain is built from TRBV6-2 or TRBV6-3 and TRBJ2-7, with D unresolved. Germline assignment: CDR1 MNHEY and CDR2 SVGEGT. V lost 1 base to trimming and J lost 5 bases, with 9 bases between them. This CDR3 is built from 13 residues.

This clonotype was detected a few times. V gene TRBV9 combines with J gene TRBJ2-7; D might be TRBD1 or TRBD2, each matching 5 bases. V lost 4 bases and J lost 4, with 15 bases in between. CDR3 length equals 14 residues. Looked up from germline, CDR1 is SGDLS and CDR2 is YYNGEE. CDR3 bases: TGTGCCAGCAGCTCAGGGACCGCCCTATACGAGCAGTACTTC. Translating it yields CASSSGTALYEQYF.

This clonotype was seen a few times. The chain joins TRBV5-1 to TRBJ1-2; weak D call: TRBD1 (5 bases). Looked up from germline, CDR1 is SGHRS and CDR2 is YFSETQ. The CDR3 runs to 15 residues. Trimming stripped 4 bases from V and 0 bases from J, with 13 bases between. The chain's CDR3 is CASSIGQPSNYGYTF. CDR3 coding DNA: TGCGCCAGCAGCATTGGACAACCTTCTAACTATGGCTACACCTTC.

This chain uses TRBV27 with TRBJ2-7, with no clear D. CDR1 and CDR2 from the germline V gene are MNHEY and SMNVEV (reference sequence). V shed 5 bases and J shed 2 bases, with 19 bases lying between them. The CDR3 loop spans 16 amino acids. CDR3: CASSPTGTYGAYEQYF. In DNA form, the CDR3 reads TGTGCCAGCAGTCCGACGGGTACCTATGGGGCCTACGAGCAGTACTTC.

This clonotype has a handful of counts. The chain recombines TRBV7-9 with TRBJ2-1; a possible D gene is TRBD1 (6 bases). The V gene lost 5 bases and the J gene lost 7 bases, with 18 bases spanning the gap. CDR1 is SEHNR, CDR2 FQNEAQ, per germline (reference sequence). CDR3 size: 15 residues. The CDR3 region is CASSPQGKSRNEQFF. CDR3 in DNA: TGTGCCAGCAGCCCACAGGGCAAGTCGAGGAATGAGCAGTTCTTC.

This clonotype has a handful of counts. The chain links TRBV11-3 to TRBJ2-2; 9 bases align to TRBD2. This CDR3 contains 18 residues. V was pared by 0 bases and J by 1 base, with 6 bases of the junction left unmatched. The germline V gene has CDR1 SGHNT and CDR2 YENEEA. CDR3 in DNA: TGTGCCAGCAGCTTAGATGTTGGACTAGCGCTGAACACCGGGGAGCTGTTTTTT. Translation: CASSLDVGLALNTGELFF.

The genes are TRBV6-2 or TRBV6-3 and TRBJ1-1, with D hard to call. Germline values: CDR1 MNHEY, CDR2 SVGEGT. Trimming removed 6 bases from V and 6 bases from J, with 17 bases in between. This CDR3 region has 14 residues. The CDR3 sequence: CASSRIPGEAEAFF. The CDR3 DNA is TGTGCCAGCAGCCGGATCCCCGGGGAAGCTGAAGCTTTCTTT.

At least ten counts were recorded for this clonotype. This sequence joins TRBV27 and TRBJ1-1; TRBD1 matches at 7 bases. In germline, CDR1 is MNHEY, CDR2 SMNVEV (reference sequence). Trimming removed 2 bases from V and 5 bases from J; junction bases left unmatched: 5. The CDR3 totals 14 residues. The CDR3, as DNA: TGTGCCAGCAGTTTACACAGGGGAGGGACTGAAGCTTTCTTT. Residues: CASSLHRGGTEAFF.

This clonotype was recorded many times. This chain connects TRBV29-1 to TRBJ2-5; 8 positions match TRBD1. The length of the CDR3 is 14 residues. Germline lookup yields CDR1 SQVTM and CDR2 ANQGSEA. The J segment lost 5 bases and the V segment lost 3 bases, leaving 8 bases of the junction unmatched. CDR3 nucleotides: TGCAGCGTTGACGGCAGGGGGCCGATGGAGACCCAGTACTTC. The encoded protein is CSVDGRGPMETQYF.

As regards this clonotype: This may arise from a read error, as a much more abundant clone is one base away. The V and J genes are TRBV30 and TRBJ1-1, with D tentatively TRBD1 (6 bases). Germline CDR1 reads GTSNPN; CDR2 reads SVGIG (reference sequence). This CDR3 region has 14 residues. CDR3 DNA: TGTGCCTGGAGTGTAAGGTGGGGGCACACTGATGCTTTCTTT. Protein: CAWSVRWGHTDAFF.

At least ten counts were recorded for this clonotype. J is TRBJ2-5 and V is TRBV6-5, with D maybe TRBD1 (6 bases). Germline values: CDR1 MNHEY, CDR2 SVGAGI. The CDR3 is made up of 15 amino acids. V was pared by 2 bases and J by 0 bases, with 10 bases between. The CDR3 DNA is TGTGCCAGCAGTTACAGGGGGAACTACCAAGAGACCCAGTACTTC. It is translated as CASSYRGNYQETQYF.

The rearrangement links TRBV20-1 to TRBJ2-1, with 10 bases aligning to TRBD2. Germline CDR1 is DFQATT and CDR2 is SNEGSKA (reference sequence). CDR3 length: 17 residues. The ends lost 3 bases at V and 0 bases at J; junction bases unmatched: 8. CDR3 bases: TGCAGTGCTAGCCACCCAGCGGGGGGGAGCTCCTACAATGAGCAGTTCTTC. Translating gives CSASHPAGGSSYNEQFF.

The sample holds many counts of this clonotype. This chain joins TRBV5-4 and TRBJ2-7, with D perhaps TRBD1 (6 bases). V shed 3 bases and J shed 2 bases, with 21 bases lying between them. Germline V gene lookup returns CDR1 SGHNT and CDR2 YYREEE (reference sequence). There are 17 residues in the CDR3. The chain's CDR3 is CASSYTTGSYQAYEQYF. CDR3 in DNA: TGTGCCAGCAGCTACACCACAGGGTCCTACCAAGCCTACGAGCAGTACTTC.

This clonotype was recorded at least ten times. The CDR3 DNA reads as TGTGCCAGCAGCTTGGAGCAGGATAACACCGGGGAGCTGTTTTTT. As protein: CASSLEQDNTGELFF. The chain carries TRBV13 and TRBJ2-2; no definite D call. CDR1 and CDR2 from the germline V gene are PRHDT and FYEKMQ (reference sequence). V was trimmed by 3 bases and J by 2 bases, leaving 10 bases between them. This CDR3 comprises 15 residues.

The rearrangement joins TRBV2 to TRBJ1-2, with 8 bases matching TRBD1. V dropped 6 bases and J dropped 3; count of bases not matched to a gene: 12. The CDR3 is 16 residues long. The germline gives CDR1 SNHLY, CDR2 FYNNEI. The CDR3 loop reads CASSGDRGRFDYGYTF. CDR3 bases: TGTGCCAGCAGCGGCGACAGGGGACGTTTCGACTATGGCTACACCTTC.